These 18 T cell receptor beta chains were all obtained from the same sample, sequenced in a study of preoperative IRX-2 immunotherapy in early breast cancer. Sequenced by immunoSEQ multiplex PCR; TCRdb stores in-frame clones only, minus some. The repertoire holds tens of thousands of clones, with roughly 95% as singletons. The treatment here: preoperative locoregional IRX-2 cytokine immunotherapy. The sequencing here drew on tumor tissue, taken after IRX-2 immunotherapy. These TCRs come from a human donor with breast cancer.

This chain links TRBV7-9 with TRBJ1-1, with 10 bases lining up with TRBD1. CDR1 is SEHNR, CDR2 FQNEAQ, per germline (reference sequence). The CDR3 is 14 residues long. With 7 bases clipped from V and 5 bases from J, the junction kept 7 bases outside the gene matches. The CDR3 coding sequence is TGTGCCAGCACCCAGACAGGGGGCTGGACTGAAGCTTTCTTT. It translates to CASTQTGGWTEAFF.

CDR3 sequence: CASSLTSQTYGYTF. Here the CDR3 DNA reads TGTGCCAGCAGCTTAACCTCGCAGACCTATGGCTACACCTTC. The chain links TRBV7-8 to TRBJ1-2; D remains ambiguous. V was trimmed by 2 bases and J by 4 bases, leaving 11 bases between them. This CDR3 has 14 amino acids. Germline lookup yields CDR1 SGHVS and CDR2 FQNEAQ.

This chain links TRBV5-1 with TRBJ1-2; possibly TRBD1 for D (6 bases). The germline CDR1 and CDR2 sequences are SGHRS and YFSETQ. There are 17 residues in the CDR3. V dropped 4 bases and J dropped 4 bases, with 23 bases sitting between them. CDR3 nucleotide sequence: TGCGCCAGCAGCCCAACCGGGGGGGCCCATGAATTCTATGGCTACACCTTC. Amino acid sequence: CASSPTGGAHEFYGYTF.

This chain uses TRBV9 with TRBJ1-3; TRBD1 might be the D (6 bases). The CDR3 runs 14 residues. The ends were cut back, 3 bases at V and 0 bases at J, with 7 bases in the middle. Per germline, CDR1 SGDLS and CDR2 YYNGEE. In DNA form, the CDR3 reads TGTGCCAGCAGCGCAGGGGTCTCTGGAAACACCATATATTTT. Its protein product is CASSAGVSGNTIYF.

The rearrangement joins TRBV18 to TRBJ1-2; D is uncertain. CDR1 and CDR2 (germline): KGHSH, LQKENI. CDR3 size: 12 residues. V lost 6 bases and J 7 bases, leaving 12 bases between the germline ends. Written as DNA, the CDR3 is TGTGCCAGCTCTCAGGACTCTTCTGGCTACACCTTC. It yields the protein CASSQDSSGYTF.

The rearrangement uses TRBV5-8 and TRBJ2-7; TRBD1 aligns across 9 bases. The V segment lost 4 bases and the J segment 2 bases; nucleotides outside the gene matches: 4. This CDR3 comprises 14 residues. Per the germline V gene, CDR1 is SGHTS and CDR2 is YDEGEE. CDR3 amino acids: CASSRDRDPYEQYF. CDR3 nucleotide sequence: TGTGCCAGCAGCCGGGACAGGGATCCCTACGAGCAGTACTTC.

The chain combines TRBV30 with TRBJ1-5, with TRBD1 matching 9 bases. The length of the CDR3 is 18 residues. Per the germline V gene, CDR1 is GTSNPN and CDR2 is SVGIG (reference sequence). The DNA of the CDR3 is TGTGTCAAGTTCCCTGGACAGGGGAGAATTAATAGCAATCAGCCCCAGCATTTT. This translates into CVKFPGQGRINSNQPQHF.

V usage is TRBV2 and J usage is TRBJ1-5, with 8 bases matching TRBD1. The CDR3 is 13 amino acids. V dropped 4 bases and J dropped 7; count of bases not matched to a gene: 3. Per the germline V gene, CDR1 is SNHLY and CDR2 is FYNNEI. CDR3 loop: CASSASGGQPQHF. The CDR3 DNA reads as TGTGCCAGCAGTGCCTCAGGGGGCCAGCCCCAGCATTTT.

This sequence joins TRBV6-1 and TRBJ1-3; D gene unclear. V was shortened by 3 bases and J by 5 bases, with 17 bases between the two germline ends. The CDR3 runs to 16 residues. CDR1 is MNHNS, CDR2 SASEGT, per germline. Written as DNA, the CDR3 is TGTGCCAGCAGTGACGGCACGGGAGGGATCAGAAACACCATATATTTT. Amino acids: CASSDGTGGIRNTIYF.

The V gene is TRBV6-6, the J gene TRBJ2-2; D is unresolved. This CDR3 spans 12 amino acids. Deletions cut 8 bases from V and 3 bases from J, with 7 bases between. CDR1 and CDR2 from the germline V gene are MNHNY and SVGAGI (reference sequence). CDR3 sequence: CASLPDTGELFF. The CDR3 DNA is TGTGCCAGCTTACCAGACACCGGGGAGCTGTTTTTT.

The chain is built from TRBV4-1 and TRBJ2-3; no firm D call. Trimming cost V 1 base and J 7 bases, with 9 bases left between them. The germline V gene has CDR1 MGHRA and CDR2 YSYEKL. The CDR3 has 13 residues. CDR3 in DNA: TGCGCCAGCAGCCAAGTGGGTGGGAATACGCAGTATTTT. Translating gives CASSQVGGNTQYF.

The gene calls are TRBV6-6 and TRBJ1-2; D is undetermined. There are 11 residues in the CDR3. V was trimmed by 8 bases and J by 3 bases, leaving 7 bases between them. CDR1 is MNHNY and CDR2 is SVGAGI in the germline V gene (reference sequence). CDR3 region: CASQKDYGYTF. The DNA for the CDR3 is TGTGCCAGCCAGAAGGACTATGGCTACACCTTC.

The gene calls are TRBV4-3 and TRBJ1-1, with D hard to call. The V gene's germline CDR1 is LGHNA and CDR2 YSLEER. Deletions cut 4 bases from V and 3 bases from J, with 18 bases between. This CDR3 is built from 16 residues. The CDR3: CASSPRTVGLDTEAFF. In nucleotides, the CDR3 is TGCGCCAGCAGCCCCCGAACAGTGGGATTAGACACTGAAGCTTTCTTT.

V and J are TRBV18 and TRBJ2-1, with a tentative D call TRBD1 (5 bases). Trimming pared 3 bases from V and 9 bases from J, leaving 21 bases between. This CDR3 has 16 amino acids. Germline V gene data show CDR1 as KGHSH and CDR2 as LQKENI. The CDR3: CASSPFIPFQGTEQFF. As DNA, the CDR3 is TGTGCCAGCTCACCCTTCATTCCTTTCCAGGGAACTGAGCAGTTCTTC.

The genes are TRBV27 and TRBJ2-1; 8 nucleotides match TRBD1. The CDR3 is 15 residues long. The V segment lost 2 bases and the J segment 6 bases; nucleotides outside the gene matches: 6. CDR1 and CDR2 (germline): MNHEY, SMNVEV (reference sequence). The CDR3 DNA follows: TGTGCCAGCAGTTTAGACGGGACAGGATCCAATGAGCAGTTCTTC. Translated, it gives CASSLDGTGSNEQFF.

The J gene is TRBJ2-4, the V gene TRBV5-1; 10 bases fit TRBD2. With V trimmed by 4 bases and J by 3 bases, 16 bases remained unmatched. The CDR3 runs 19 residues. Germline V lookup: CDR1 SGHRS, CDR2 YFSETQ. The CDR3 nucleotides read TGCGCCAGCAGCAAATTTTCCGGGACTAGCGAATTTGTCAAAAACATTCAGTACTTC. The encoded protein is CASSKFSGTSEFVKNIQYF.

This CDR3 is CASRQSITTDTQYF. Written as DNA, the CDR3 is TGTGCCAGTAGGCAATCGATCACCACAGATACGCAGTATTTT. The chain is built from TRBV19 and TRBJ2-3; unclear D gene. There are 14 residues in the CDR3. Germline V lookup: CDR1 LNHDA, CDR2 SQIVND (reference sequence). The V end was cut by 6 bases, the J end by 2 bases, with 12 bases between.

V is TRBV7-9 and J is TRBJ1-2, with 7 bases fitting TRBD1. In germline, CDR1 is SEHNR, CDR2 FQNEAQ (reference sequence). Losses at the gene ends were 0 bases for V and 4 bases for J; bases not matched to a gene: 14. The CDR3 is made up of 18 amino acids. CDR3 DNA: TGTGCCAGCAGCTTAGCCAGAACCCTGGACAGGCCGACCTATGGCTACACCTTC. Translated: CASSLARTLDRPTYGYTF.